This T cell receptor (beta chain) is drawn from a study of cytomegalovirus exposure and HLA in healthy donors. The overall study: The same platform as the roughly 670 first-cohort repertoires was used for the 95 to 150 validation repertoires, a later analysis reported.

The study's findings and limits: Overall, some 160 TCR beta chains were annotated as cytomegalovirus-associated. Accounts indicate the classifier identified cytomegalovirus status with strong specificity and sensitivity.

For this clone: Its antigen is undetermined.

Sequencing was performed with immunoSEQ multiplex PCR; in TCRdb, only in-frame clones are kept and a portion is missing. The data hold under 350,000 clones, with roughly 85% observed a single time. The sequenced sample was PBMCs. The receptor was isolated from a woman aged 18-30 years in good health and CMV-seronegative.

Here the CDR3 reads CASSLDQGIGNEQFF. Written as DNA, the CDR3 is TGTGCCAGCAGCTTAGATCAGGGGATTGGGAATGAGCAGTTCTTC. The rearrangement joins TRBV7-7 to TRBJ2-1; TRBD1 is a possible D gene (6 bases). V was shortened by 1 base and J by 7 bases, with 14 bases between the two germline ends. CDR1 is SSHAT and CDR2 is FNYEAQ in the germline V gene (reference sequence). This CDR3 comprises 15 residues.